This section outlines one TCR beta chain sequence together with its context. Each PCR replicate from the sorted subsets contained about 200 ng DNA, which is some 32,000 T cell genomes. Sequenced by immunoSEQ multiplex PCR; TCRdb stores in-frame clones only, minus some. The sample consists of some 2.3 million clones, 85% to 95% of them appearing once. This entry comes from a study of shared clonotypes between healthy human individuals. A CD45RA-negative memory subset and a CD45RA+ naive subset were separated from the CD4+ cells. Germline CDR1 reads LNHNV; CDR2 reads YYDKDF (reference sequence). Trimming took 0 bases from V and 3 from J; bases not matched to a gene: 0. The CDR3 has 15 residues.

This clonotype originated in a young man in good health. Some clones in this sample may be carry-over from other donors' samples. The sample was naive CD4+ T cells from PBMCs. As for subset: CD45RA+ positively selected. The chain combines TRBV15 with TRBJ1-4; 8 bases map to TRBD1. CDR3 nucleotides: TGTGCCACCAGCAGAGAGGGACAGGCTAATGAAAAACTGTTTTTT. This encodes CATSREGQANEKLFF.